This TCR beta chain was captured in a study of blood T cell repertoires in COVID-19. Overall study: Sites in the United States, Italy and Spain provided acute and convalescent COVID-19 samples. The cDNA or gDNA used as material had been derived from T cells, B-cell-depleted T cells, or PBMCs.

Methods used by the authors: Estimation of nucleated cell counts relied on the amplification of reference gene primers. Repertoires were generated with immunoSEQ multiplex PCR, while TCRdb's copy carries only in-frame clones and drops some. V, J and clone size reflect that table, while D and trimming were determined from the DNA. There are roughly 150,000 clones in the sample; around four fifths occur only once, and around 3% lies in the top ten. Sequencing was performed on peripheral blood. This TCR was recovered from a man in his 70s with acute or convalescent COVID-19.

CDR3 bases: TGCGCCAGCAGCTTGGGGACTAGCGGTAGCTCTGGGGCCAACGTCCTGACTTTC. Protein sequence: CASSLGTSGSSGANVLTF. V and J are TRBV5-1 and TRBJ2-6; 10 bases are shared with TRBD2. The CDR3 has 18 residues. Germline lookup yields CDR1 SGHRS and CDR2 YFSETQ. The trim removed 0 bases at V and 0 bases at J, leaving 3 bases unmatched.